This T cell receptor beta chain was retrieved from a study of T cells after yellow fever vaccination. In regard to this clonotype: Its specificity is unknown.

5'RACE template switching added a universal primer site and UMIs to TCR cDNA. A single record per CDR3 protein comes from TCRdb applying MiXCR to the 5' RACE reads. The table has 95,000 to 150,000 distinct CDR3 sequences, roughly 8.2% seen once; the top ten hold approximately 39%. The CDR3 runs 13 residues. Trimming cost V 5 bases and J 10 bases, with 16 bases left between them. Germline CDR1 reads MNHEY; CDR2 reads SVGAGI. Study-wide findings and caveats: Compared with primary, the secondary response was weaker and peaked at day 5, not 15.

V gene TRBV6-5 combines with J gene TRBJ2-3; D is unresolved. Source: CD8+ T cells sorted from PBMCs, taken on the day of the yellow fever booster vaccination. The receptor was derived from a young man who received the YFV17D yellow fever vaccine. Here the CDR3 reads CASSPGPSSSQYF. The CDR3 bases are TGTGCCAGCAGTCCCGGGCCCAGCTCATCGCAGTATTTT.